This T cell receptor beta chain stems from a study of T-cell memory formation after mild COVID-19. TCRdb analysed the 5' RACE reads with MiXCR anew, one entry per CDR3 protein. The data contain about 340,000 distinct CDR3 sequences, about an eighth of them singletons. The source material was PBMCs or a T cell subset sorted from them (not recorded which). This receptor was identified in a man between 18 and 35 years old who had mild COVID-19 (a few samples of this study predate the infection). Cell type and time point are not known.

The CDR3 DNA follows: TGTGCCAGCAGTTACCGAGCGGGGGCCTCTAGCACAGATACGCAGTATTTT. It is translated as CASSYRAGASSTDTQYF. This chain connects TRBV6-5 to TRBJ2-3; 8 bases line up with TRBD2. The V and J ends lost 2 bases and 0 bases, in that order; junction bases with no gene match: 7. The V gene's germline CDR1 is MNHEY and CDR2 SVGAGI. The CDR3 covers 17 residues.